The 10 T cell receptor beta chains reported below all come from one sample, sequenced in a study of T cells in Graves' hyperthyroidism and ophthalmopathy. There were TCR beta CDR3 regions amplified from RNA transcripts. HTBI primers were the set used in a first-round RT-PCR of the TCR CDR3. Each CDR3 protein is one row after TCRdb ran MiXCR on the multiplex PCR reads. The sample has approximately 700,000 distinct CDR3 sequences, about 15% seen once; the top ten hold under 9.5%. The specimen was blood. These receptors were obtained from a man aged 18 to 30 with Graves' hyperthyroidism.

At least ten counts were recorded for this clonotype. The CDR3 here is CASSERLAGVYEQYF. The CDR3 DNA reads as TGTGCCAGCAGTGAAAGGCTAGCGGGCGTCTACGAGCAGTACTTC. The chain has TRBV2 and TRBJ2-7; 8 bases match TRBD2. The CDR3 covers 15 residues. The junction had 6 bases not matched to a gene; V was cut back by 2 bases and J by 3 bases. Per germline, CDR1 SNHLY and CDR2 FYNNEI.

The table lists this clonotype with a few counts. The rearrangement links TRBV28 to TRBJ2-7; a possible D gene is TRBD2 (5 bases). Germline CDR1 is MDHEN and CDR2 is SYDVKM. CDR3 length equals 13 residues. Trimming removed 6 bases at V and 5 bases at J, with 14 bases between. Here the CDR3 DNA reads TGTGCCAGCAGGCCTAGCCTGGGAGACGAGCAGTACTTC. Translated, it gives CASRPSLGDEQYF.

This clonotype came up many times. This rearrangement joins TRBV28 to TRBJ2-1, with no clear D. Trimming shortened V by 7 bases and J by 0 bases, and 10 bases separated the two germline ends. CDR1 and CDR2 (germline): MDHEN, SYDVKM. The CDR3 runs to 14 residues. In DNA form, the CDR3 reads TGTGCCAGCACCTCCCTTCCCTCCTACAATGAGCAGTTCTTC. Its translation: CASTSLPSYNEQFF.

This clonotype was observed a handful of times. This chain links TRBV11-2 with TRBJ2-1; D gene uncertain. The CDR3 covers 13 residues. V lost 1 base and J lost 8, with 9 bases in between. The germline V gene encodes CDR1 SGHAT and CDR2 FQNNGV. The CDR3 protein is CASSLVLVDEQFF. In nucleotides, the CDR3 is TGTGCCAGCAGCTTAGTATTAGTAGATGAGCAGTTCTTC.

The chain employs TRBV5-1 and TRBJ2-2; weak D call: TRBD1 (5 bases). Germline loops: CDR1 SGHRS, CDR2 YFSETQ. V lost 0 bases and J 5 bases, leaving 8 bases between the germline ends. CDR3 length: 14 residues. CDR3 residues: CASSLARATGELFF. Here the CDR3 DNA reads TGCGCCAGCAGCTTGGCCAGGGCGACCGGGGAGCTGTTTTTT.

This clonotype has a handful of counts. The chain joins TRBV5-1 to TRBJ2-2; 9 bases are shared with TRBD1. The CDR3 has 15 residues. Per the germline V gene, CDR1 is SGHRS and CDR2 is YFSETQ. Trimming removed 5 bases from V and 0 bases from J; junction bases left unmatched: 2. The CDR3 coding sequence is TGCGCCAGCAGGGACAGGGGAGCGAACACCGGGGAGCTGTTTTTT. It encodes CASRDRGANTGELFF.

V usage is TRBV15 and J usage is TRBJ1-6; D is possibly TRBD1 (5 bases). V lost 8 bases and J lost 7, with 18 bases in between. The germline V gene has CDR1 LNHNV and CDR2 YYDKDF (reference sequence). The length of the CDR3 is 15 residues. The CDR3 DNA reads TGTGCCACCCCCTGGGGATCGGGGCCCAATTCACCCCTCCACTTT. It codes for CATPWGSGPNSPLHF.

This clonotype showed up just a few times. This chain connects TRBV28 to TRBJ2-3; no clear D gene. Germline CDR1 and CDR2: MDHEN and SYDVKM. Trimming left V 6 bases short and J 8 bases short, with 9 bases between. This CDR3 region has 11 residues. CDR3 coding DNA: TGTGCCAGCAGCCAGAGTCCTACGCAGTATTTT. Translating gives CASSQSPTQYF.

This clonotype came up a few times. The rearrangement uses TRBV10-3 and TRBJ2-1, with TRBD2 as a possible D gene (6 bases). The CDR3 contains 17 residues. Germline V CDR1 and CDR2: ENHRY, SYGVKD. The V end lost 0 bases, the J end lost 5 bases, and 17 bases lay between the germline ends. The CDR3 region has the DNA TGTGCCATCAGTGAGTCCGGTGTGGGACTCCAAAACAATGAGCAGTTCTTC. This translates into CAISESGVGLQNNEQFF.

The J gene is TRBJ2-1, the V gene TRBV27, with D perhaps matching TRBD1 (6 bases). Germline values: CDR1 MNHEY, CDR2 SMNVEV (reference sequence). V shed 3 bases and J shed 1 base, with 13 bases lying between them. The CDR3 sequence is 16 residues long. This chain's CDR3 is CASSFLRDTSYNEQFF. Here the CDR3 DNA reads TGTGCCAGCAGTTTCTTACGGGACACTTCCTACAATGAGCAGTTCTTC.